The next 8 T cell receptor beta chains were all read from a single sample in a study of cytomegalovirus exposure and HLA in healthy donors. Primers: 60 Vbeta forward and 13 Jbeta reverse. This table comes from immunoSEQ multiplex PCR, and its TCRdb copy is limited to in-frame clones, with some not included. In the table there are about 100,000 clones, 75% to 85% of which are singletons. Source material: PBMCs. The receptors were sampled from a woman in her forties or fifties in good health and CMV-seropositive.

To note about this clone: Other DNA sequences in the sample encode the same CDR3. This chain connects TRBV4-1 to TRBJ2-7; 7 nucleotides match TRBD1. The CDR3 extends over 14 amino acids. V lost 6 bases and J lost 0; bases outside the gene matches: 5. Germline V gene data show CDR1 as MGHRA and CDR2 as YSYEKL. The CDR3 bases are TGCGCCAGCAGTCGGACAGGCGGCTCCTACGAGCAGTACTTC. It is translated as CASSRTGGSYEQYF.

The rearrangement uses TRBV30 and TRBJ2-1; D perhaps matches TRBD2 (5 bases). The CDR3 contains 8 residues. V lost 8 bases and J 9 bases, leaving 5 bases between the germline ends. The germline V gene has CDR1 GTSNPN and CDR2 SVGIG (reference sequence). CDR3 amino acids: CAAGEQFF. CDR3 DNA: TGTGCCGCGGGTGAGCAGTTCTTC.

This chain's CDR3 is CAISQSREQYF. The CDR3 coding sequence is TGTGCCATCAGCCAGTCCAGGGAGCAGTACTTC. The V and J genes are TRBV10-3 and TRBJ2-7, with unresolved D. V lost 6 bases to trimming and J lost 7 bases, with 10 bases between them. Looked up from germline, CDR1 is ENHRY and CDR2 is SYGVKD. CDR3 length: 11 residues.

J is TRBJ2-7 and V is TRBV10-3, with 7 bases that match TRBD2. Losses at the gene ends were 10 bases for V and 12 bases for J; bases not matched to a gene: 18. The CDR3 runs to 13 residues. CDR1 is ENHRY, CDR2 SYGVKD, per germline. CDR3 region: CANPTSETPFPYF. CDR3 in DNA: TGTGCCAACCCTACTAGCGAAACCCCCTTTCCGTACTTC.

This sequence joins TRBV9 and TRBJ1-6; the D gene is possibly TRBD1 (6 bases). The germline V gene has CDR1 SGDLS and CDR2 YYNGEE. This CDR3 has 14 amino acids. V lost 5 bases to trimming and J lost 8 bases, with 14 bases between them. CDR3 DNA sequence: TGTGCCAGCAGTGCCACCCCAGGGGATTCACCCCTCCACTTT. It is translated as CASSATPGDSPLHF.

V usage is TRBV5-6 and J usage is TRBJ2-5; D perhaps matches TRBD1 (6 bases). The DNA end is more similar to TRBJ2-7, so the J call may be wrong. The CDR3 consists of 14 residues. Germline CDR1 reads SGHDT; CDR2 reads YYEEEE. For the CDR3, the DNA is TGTGCCAGCAGCTTGGCAGGGGATATCTACGAGCAGTACTTC. Translating gives CASSLAGDIYEQYF.

This rearrangement joins TRBV5-1 to TRBJ1-1; TRBD1 might be the D (6 bases). The CDR3 loop spans 16 amino acids. V was pared by 4 bases and J by 5 bases, with 21 bases between. CDR1 and CDR2 (germline): SGHRS, YFSETQ. CDR3 region: CASSQSAQGQGTEAFF. The CDR3 DNA reads TGCGCCAGCAGCCAGTCGGCTCAGGGGCAGGGGACTGAAGCTTTCTTT.

The chain uses TRBV6-5 and TRBJ1-2, with a tentative D call TRBD1 (6 bases). Per the germline V gene, CDR1 is MNHEY and CDR2 is SVGAGI. V lost 2 bases and J 3 bases, leaving 13 bases between the germline ends. The CDR3 consists of 15 residues. CDR3 coding DNA: TGTGCCAGCAGTTACGGAATTAAGGGGGACTATGGCTACACCTTC. This translates into CASSYGIKGDYGYTF.